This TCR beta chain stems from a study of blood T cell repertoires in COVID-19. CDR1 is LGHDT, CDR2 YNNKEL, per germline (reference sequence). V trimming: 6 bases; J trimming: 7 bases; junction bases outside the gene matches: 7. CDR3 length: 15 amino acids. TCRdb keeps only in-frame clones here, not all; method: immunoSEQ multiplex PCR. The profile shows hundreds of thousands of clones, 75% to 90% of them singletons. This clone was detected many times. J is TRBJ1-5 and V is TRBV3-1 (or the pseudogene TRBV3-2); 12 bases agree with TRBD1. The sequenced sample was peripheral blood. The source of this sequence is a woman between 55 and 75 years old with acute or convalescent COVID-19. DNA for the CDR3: TGTGCCAGCAGTCCCGGGACAGGGGGCGGGCAGCCCCAGCATTTT. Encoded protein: CASSPGTGGGQPQHF.